The 22 T cell receptor beta chains in this list originate from one sample, sequenced in a study of blood T cell repertoires in COVID-19 (dated by TCRdb to 2019 to 2021). Libraries came from the immunoSEQ multiplex PCR assay. TCRdb retrieved this table from immuneACCESS and kept in-frame rearrangements only. Not all clones are present; in checked studies, unresolved V genes account for under half, and no reason is known for the remainder. The sample profile shows almost 20,000 clones; 79% of them were found once. The ten largest clones capture more than 50% of the sample. Sequencing was done on a sample of peripheral blood. Receptor source: a man at least 80 years old with acute or convalescent COVID-19.

The chain couples TRBV27 to TRBJ1-5; no clear D. This CDR3 comprises 14 residues. CDR1 is MNHEY and CDR2 is SMNVEV in the germline V gene (reference sequence). Trimming cost V 5 bases and J 4 bases, with 12 bases left between them. CDR3 nucleotide sequence: TGTGCCAGCAGTCACCCGGGGTATAATCAGCCCCAGCATTTT. This sequence encodes CASSHPGYNQPQHF.

CDR3 bases: TGTGCCAGCAGCGAGGCCACTCAAGGGAACACTGAAGCTTTCTTT. Translation gives CASSEATQGNTEAFF. V usage is TRBV7-3 and J usage is TRBJ1-1; unclear D gene. The V end was cut by 5 bases, the J end by 1 base, with 14 bases between. The CDR3 contains 15 residues. Per germline, CDR1 SGHTA and CDR2 FQGTGA.

This chain connects TRBV6-5 to TRBJ1-4, with D possibly matching TRBD1 (6 bases). The CDR3 consists of 14 residues. The germline V gene has CDR1 MNHEY and CDR2 SVGAGI. The V gene lost 6 bases and the J gene lost 0 bases, with 8 bases spanning the gap. The CDR3 protein is CASSKGATNEKLFF. DNA of the CDR3: TGTGCCAGCAGCAAGGGGGCAACTAATGAAAAACTGTTTTTT.

The CDR3 here is CASSLGSGRETQYF. The CDR3 DNA reads TGTGCCAGCAGCTTAGGCTCAGGGAGGGAGACCCAGTACTTC. V usage is TRBV7-9 and J usage is TRBJ2-5, with D perhaps TRBD2 (6 bases). CDR3 length equals 14 residues. The ends were cut back, 1 base at V and 5 bases at J, with 11 bases in the middle. Germline CDR1 reads SEHNR; CDR2 reads FQNEAQ (reference sequence).

The V call is TRBV19, the J call TRBJ1-1, with a tentative D call TRBD1 (5 bases). Trimming cost V 3 bases and J 1 base, with 6 bases left between them. This CDR3 has 13 residues. The germline CDR1 and CDR2 sequences are LNHDA and SQIVND (reference sequence). The CDR3 DNA reads as TGTGCCAGTAGTATCAGGGCGAACACTGAAGCTTTCTTT. Translated, it gives CASSIRANTEAFF.

V is TRBV5-4 and J is TRBJ2-2; D uncertain. The CDR3 has 14 residues. V shed 4 bases and J shed 3 bases, with 10 bases lying between them. Germline CDR1 reads SGHNT; CDR2 reads YYREEE (reference sequence). CDR3 nucleotides: TGTGCCAGCAGCCGCGACATGGACACCGGGGAGCTGTTTTTT. It codes for CASSRDMDTGELFF. Variable domain in full (rest from reference TRBV5-4 and TRBJ2-2): ETGVTQSPTHLIKTRGQQVTLRCSSQSGHNTVSWYQQALGQGPQFIFQYYREEENGRGNFPPRFSGLQFPNYSSELNVNALELDDSALYLCASSRDMDTGELFFGEGSRLTVL.

The chain is built from TRBV30 and TRBJ1-4, with 9 positions matching TRBD1. J gave up 7 bases and V 1 base, and 4 bases lay outside the gene matches. Germline CDR1 and CDR2: GTSNPN and SVGIG (reference sequence). The CDR3 loop spans 14 amino acids. The chain's CDR3 is CAWSEGTGSEKLFF. CDR3 sequence (DNA): TGTGCCTGGAGTGAGGGGACAGGGAGTGAAAAACTGTTTTTT.

J is TRBJ1-6 and V is TRBV6-5, with D possibly being TRBD1 (5 bases). CDR1 MNHEY and CDR2 SVGAGI come from the germline V gene. Trimming took off 0 bases at V and 7 bases at J, with 10 bases between the two ends. The CDR3 covers 15 residues. This chain's CDR3 is CASSYSRRTNSPLHF. The CDR3 DNA follows: TGTGCCAGCAGTTACTCGCGACGGACAAATTCACCCCTCCACTTT.

This clone was seen ten or more times. J is TRBJ2-1 and V is TRBV11-2, with 7 bases aligning to TRBD2. The ends lost 4 bases at V and 0 bases at J; junction bases unmatched: 6. Germline CDR1 and CDR2: SGHAT and FQNNGV. The CDR3 is 16 residues long. CDR3 sequence: CASSSYGGSSYNEQFF. In DNA, the CDR3 is TGTGCCAGCAGCTCGTACGGGGGGAGCTCCTACAATGAGCAGTTCTTC.

The chain links TRBV7-6 to TRBJ1-6, with 9 nucleotides matching TRBD1. CDR3 length: 19 amino acids. The J segment lost 0 bases and the V segment lost 4 bases, leaving 10 bases of the junction unmatched. Germline CDR1 is SGHVS and CDR2 is FNYEAQ. This CDR3 reads CASSSISGTGSSYNSPLHF. CDR3 nucleotide sequence: TGTGCCAGCAGCTCGATATCCGGGACAGGGAGCTCCTATAATTCACCCCTCCACTTT.

This clone occurred many times. The chain links TRBV30 to TRBJ1-1; 10 nucleotides line up with TRBD1. CDR3 length: 14 residues. Looked up from germline, CDR1 is GTSNPN and CDR2 is SVGIG (reference sequence). V gave up 1 base and J gave up 3 bases; unmatched junction bases: 2. CDR3 sequence (DNA): TGTGCCTGGAGTGGGGACAGGGGCCACACTGAAGCTTTCTTT. As protein: CAWSGDRGHTEAFF.

V usage is TRBV6-5 and J usage is TRBJ2-3; unclear D gene. This CDR3 has 13 residues. The V gene's germline CDR1 is MNHEY and CDR2 SVGAGI. The V end was cut by 11 bases, the J end by 1 base, with 13 bases between. The DNA of the CDR3 is TGTGCCGGAGAAGTACCAGGCACAGATACGCAGTATTTT. Translating it yields CAGEVPGTDTQYF.

The rearrangement links TRBV5-5 to TRBJ2-2, with TRBD2 identical over 7 bases. Germline CDR1 and CDR2: SGHKS and YYEKEE (reference sequence). The CDR3 covers 17 residues. The V and J ends lost 0 bases and 0 bases, in that order; junction bases with no gene match: 5. CDR3 sequence: CASSLVGLAANTGELFF. The CDR3 nucleotides read TGTGCCAGCAGCTTGGTAGGTCTAGCGGCGAACACCGGGGAGCTGTTTTTT.

This chain uses TRBV7-2 with TRBJ2-3; possible D gene TRBD2, 6 bases. Trimming shortened V by 5 bases and J by 1 base, and 16 bases separated the two germline ends. Germline V gene lookup returns CDR1 SGHTA and CDR2 FQGNSA. The CDR3 runs to 16 residues. The DNA for the CDR3 is TGTGCCAGCAGCGCAGACTGGGGACTCGGCACAGATACGCAGTATTTT. Translating it yields CASSADWGLGTDTQYF.

This chain connects TRBV3-1 (or the pseudogene TRBV3-2) to TRBJ1-6; the D gene is possibly TRBD1 (6 bases). The CDR3 runs 12 residues. V was clipped by 1 base and J by 14 bases, with 9 bases between them. Germline V gene sequence: CDR1 LGHDT, CDR2 YNNKEL (reference sequence). The CDR3, as DNA: TGTGCCAGCAGCCAAGTCAGGGGTGCCCTCCACTTT. Its translation: CASSQVRGALHF.

The V and J genes are TRBV28 and TRBJ2-7; 9 positions agree with TRBD1. The CDR3 covers 16 residues. The V and J ends lost 4 bases and 1 base, in that order; junction bases with no gene match: 8. In germline, CDR1 is MDHEN, CDR2 SYDVKM. Written as DNA, the CDR3 is TGTGCCAGCAGTTCCCATGGACAGGGGACTTCCTACGAGCAGTACTTC. Protein: CASSSHGQGTSYEQYF.

The rearrangement uses TRBV14 and TRBJ2-1; 8 bases align to TRBD2. V was pared by 3 bases and J by 0 bases, with 4 bases of the junction left unmatched. CDR3 size: 16 residues. CDR1 is SGHDN and CDR2 is FVKESK in the germline V gene. Here the CDR3 DNA reads TGTGCCAGCAGCCATGTAGCGGGAAGCTCCTACAATGAGCAGTTCTTC. This codes for CASSHVAGSSYNEQFF.

V usage is TRBV5-1 and J usage is TRBJ2-5; D is unresolved. The V end lost 1 base, the J end lost 4 bases, and 11 bases lay between the germline ends. Germline values: CDR1 SGHRS, CDR2 YFSETQ. This CDR3 spans 14 amino acids. CDR3 bases: TGCGCCAGCAGCTTGAACGGGTTTCGAGAGACCCAGTACTTC. The encoded protein is CASSLNGFRETQYF.

V usage is TRBV11-2 and J usage is TRBJ2-1; the match to TRBD2 covers 7 bases. Germline CDR1 and CDR2: SGHAT and FQNNGV. Losses at the gene ends were 5 bases for V and 8 bases for J; bases not matched to a gene: 15. CDR3 size: 16 residues. Here the CDR3 DNA reads TGTGCCAGCAGCCCCTGGGCGGGAGTCCCTGTGGATGAGCAGTTCTTC. This translates into CASSPWAGVPVDEQFF.

The chain has TRBV6-5 and TRBJ1-5; TRBD1 aligns across 9 bases. The CDR3 has 15 residues. Per the germline V gene, CDR1 is MNHEY and CDR2 is SVGAGI. Losses at the gene ends were 2 bases for V and 5 bases for J; bases not matched to a gene: 4. The CDR3 here is CASSYTTGGDQPQHF. The CDR3, as DNA: TGTGCCAGCAGTTACACGACAGGGGGGGATCAGCCCCAGCATTTT.

Relative to its sample, this clone is hyperexpanded. The same CDR3 can be traced to other DNA sequences in this sample. J is TRBJ2-1 and V is TRBV29-1, with D possibly being TRBD2 (6 bases). V lost 8 bases, J lost 7 bases, and 21 bases lay in between. Germline CDR1 and CDR2: SQVTM and ANQGSEA. This CDR3 is 14 amino acids long. The CDR3: CSRGLPIIGNEQFF. CDR3 coding DNA: TGCAGCAGGGGACTTCCGATAATTGGGAATGAGCAGTTCTTC.

This clone was counted a single time. The chain has TRBV29-1 and TRBJ1-5; D not certain. Germline values: CDR1 SQVTM, CDR2 ANQGSEA. The CDR3 is 12 residues long. Trimming pared 4 bases from V and 11 bases from J, leaving 15 bases between. The CDR3 reads CSVVGPTGTQHF. The CDR3 nucleotides read TGCAGCGTTGTGGGCCCAACCGGCACCCAGCATTTT.